These T cell receptor beta chains were read from a single sample in a study of a mutant IDH1 vaccine in newly diagnosed glioma. The assay was immunoSEQ multiplex PCR, and TCRdb's table has in-frame clones only and misses some. Among about 66,000 clones, under 85% were seen once, and the ten largest hold roughly 3.6%. No antigen has been assigned to these receptors. The sample consisted of PBMCs, taken from a glioma patient whose treatment included an IDH1 peptide vaccine. The origin of the receptors is a man younger than 40 with glioma. CDR3s include the opening cysteine and the closing phenylalanine or tryptophan.

cdr3_aa,cdr3_length,v_call,j_call
CASSTDPNQPQHF,13,TRBV6-1,TRBJ1-5
CASRRPTASGELFF,14,TRBV6-5,TRBJ2-2
CASSPGGRTGELFF,14,TRBV11-3,TRBJ2-2
CASSLTANTEAFF,13,TRBV5-1,TRBJ1-1
CASSDGYEQYF,11,TRBV5-4,TRBJ2-7
CASSPRGPLWRRYEQYF,17,TRBV19,TRBJ2-7
CASSYRGLVNTEAFF,15,TRBV10-2,TRBJ1-1
CASSPRTGAVTF,12,TRBV7-8,TRBJ1-2
CASSLQGQSTEAFF,14,TRBV9,TRBJ1-1
CASSWRQGEMGYTF,14,TRBV7-2,TRBJ1-2
CASSPDGYYGYTF,13,TRBV19,TRBJ1-2
CASSKTSGTGGEKLFF,16,TRBV28,TRBJ1-4
CASSADIASYEQYF,14,TRBV2,TRBJ2-7
CASSMRGHTEAFF,13,TRBV19,TRBJ1-1
CASSLGTGTRQPQHF,15,TRBV7-2,TRBJ1-5
CASSLLPRRGETQYF,15,TRBV27,TRBJ2-5
CASSILRARYDSPLHF,16,TRBV19,TRBJ1-6
CASSFLAGRGNEQFF,15,TRBV5-1,TRBJ2-1
CASSQGAGTEAFF,13,TRBV7-9,TRBJ1-1
CASSRTVEGNTIYF,14,TRBV28,TRBJ1-3
CASSQDPFPGNTIYF,15,TRBV4-1,TRBJ1-3
CASSQDREETQYF,13,TRBV4-1,TRBJ2-5